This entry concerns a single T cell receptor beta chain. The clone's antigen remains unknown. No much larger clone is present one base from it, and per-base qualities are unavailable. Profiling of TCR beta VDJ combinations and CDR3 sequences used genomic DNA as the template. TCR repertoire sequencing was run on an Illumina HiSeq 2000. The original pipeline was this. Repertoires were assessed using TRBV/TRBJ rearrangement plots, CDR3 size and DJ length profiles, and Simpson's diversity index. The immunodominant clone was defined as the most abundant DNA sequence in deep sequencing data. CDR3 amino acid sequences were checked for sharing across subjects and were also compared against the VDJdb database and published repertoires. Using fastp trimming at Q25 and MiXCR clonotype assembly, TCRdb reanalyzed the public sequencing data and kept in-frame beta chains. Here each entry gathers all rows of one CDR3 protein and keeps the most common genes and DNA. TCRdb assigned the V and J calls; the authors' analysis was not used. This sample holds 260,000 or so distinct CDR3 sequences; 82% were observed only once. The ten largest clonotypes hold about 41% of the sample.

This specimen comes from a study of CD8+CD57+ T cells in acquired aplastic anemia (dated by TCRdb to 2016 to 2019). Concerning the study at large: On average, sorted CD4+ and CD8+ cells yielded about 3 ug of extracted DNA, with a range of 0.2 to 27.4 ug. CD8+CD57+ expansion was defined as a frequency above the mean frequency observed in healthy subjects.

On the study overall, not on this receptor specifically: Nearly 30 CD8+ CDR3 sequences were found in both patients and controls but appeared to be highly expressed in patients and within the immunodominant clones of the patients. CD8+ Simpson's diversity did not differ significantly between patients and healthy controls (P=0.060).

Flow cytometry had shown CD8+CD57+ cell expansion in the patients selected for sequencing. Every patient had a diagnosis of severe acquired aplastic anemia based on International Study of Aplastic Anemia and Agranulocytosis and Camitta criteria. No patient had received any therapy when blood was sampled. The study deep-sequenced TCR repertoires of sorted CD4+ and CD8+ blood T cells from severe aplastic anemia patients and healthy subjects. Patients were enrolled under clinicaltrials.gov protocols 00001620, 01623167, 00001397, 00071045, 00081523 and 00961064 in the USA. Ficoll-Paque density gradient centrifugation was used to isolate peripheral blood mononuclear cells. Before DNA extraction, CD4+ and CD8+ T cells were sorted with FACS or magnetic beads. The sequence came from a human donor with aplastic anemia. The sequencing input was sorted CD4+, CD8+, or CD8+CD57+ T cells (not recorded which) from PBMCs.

For the CDR3, the sequence is CASSLTVTADSGDFF. In nucleotides, the sequence is TGTGCCAGCAGCTTGACAGTAACCGCCGACTCTGGCGACTTCTTT. The V and J genes are TRBV7-2 and TRBJ1-1; TRBD1 is possibly the D segment (5 matching bases). The germline V gene provides CDR1 SGHTA and CDR2 FQGNSA. V loses 3 bases, J loses 14 bases, and the germline ends lie 25 bases apart. The CDR3 runs 15 amino acids, cysteine and phenylalanine included. The read is trimmed to its CDR3 DNA, 45 bases read in frame from base 1.